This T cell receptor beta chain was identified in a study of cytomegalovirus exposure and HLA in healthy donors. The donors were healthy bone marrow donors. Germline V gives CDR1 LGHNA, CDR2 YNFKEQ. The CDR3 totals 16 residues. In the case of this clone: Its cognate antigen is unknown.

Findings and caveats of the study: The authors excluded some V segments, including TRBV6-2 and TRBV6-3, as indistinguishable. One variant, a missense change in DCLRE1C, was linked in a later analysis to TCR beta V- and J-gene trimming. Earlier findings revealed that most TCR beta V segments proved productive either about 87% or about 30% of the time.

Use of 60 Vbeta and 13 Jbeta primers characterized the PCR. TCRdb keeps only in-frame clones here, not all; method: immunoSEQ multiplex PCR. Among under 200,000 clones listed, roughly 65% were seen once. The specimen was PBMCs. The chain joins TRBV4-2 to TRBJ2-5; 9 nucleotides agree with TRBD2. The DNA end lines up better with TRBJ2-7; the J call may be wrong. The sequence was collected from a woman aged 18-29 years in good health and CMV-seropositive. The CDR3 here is CASSQAGVGTSSEQYF. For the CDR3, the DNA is TGTGCCAGCAGCCAAGCTGGGGTCGGGACTAGCAGCGAGCAGTACTTC.